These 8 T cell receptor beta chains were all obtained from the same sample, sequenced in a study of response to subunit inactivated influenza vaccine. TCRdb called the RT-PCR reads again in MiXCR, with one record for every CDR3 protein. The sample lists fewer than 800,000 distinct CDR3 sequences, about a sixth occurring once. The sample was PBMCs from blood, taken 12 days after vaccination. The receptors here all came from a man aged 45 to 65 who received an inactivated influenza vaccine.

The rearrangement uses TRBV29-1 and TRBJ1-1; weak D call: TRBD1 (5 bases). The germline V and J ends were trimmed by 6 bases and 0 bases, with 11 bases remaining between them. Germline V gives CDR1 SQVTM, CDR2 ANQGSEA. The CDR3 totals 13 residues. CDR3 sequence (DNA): TGCAGCGTGGAGACAGTCATGAACACTGAAGCTTTCTTT. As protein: CSVETVMNTEAFF. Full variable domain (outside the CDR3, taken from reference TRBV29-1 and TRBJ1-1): SAVISQKPSRDICQRGTSLTIQCQVDSQVTMMFWYRQQPGQSLTLIATANQGSEATYESGFVIDKFPISRPNLTFSTLTVSNMSPEDSSIYLCSVETVMNTEAFFGQGTRLTVV.

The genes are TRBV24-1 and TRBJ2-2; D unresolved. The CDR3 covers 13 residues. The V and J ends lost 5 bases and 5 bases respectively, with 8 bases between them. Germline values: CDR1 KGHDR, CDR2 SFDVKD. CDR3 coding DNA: TGTGCCACCAGTGTCGCTGGGACCGGGGAGCTGTTTTTT. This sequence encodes CATSVAGTGELFF.

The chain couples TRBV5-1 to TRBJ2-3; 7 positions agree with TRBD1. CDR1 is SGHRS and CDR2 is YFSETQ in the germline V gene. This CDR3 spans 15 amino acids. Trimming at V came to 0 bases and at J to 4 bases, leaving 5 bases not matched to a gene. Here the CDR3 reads CASSLGDSVADTQYF. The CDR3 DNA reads TGCGCCAGCAGCTTGGGGGACAGCGTGGCAGATACGCAGTATTTT.

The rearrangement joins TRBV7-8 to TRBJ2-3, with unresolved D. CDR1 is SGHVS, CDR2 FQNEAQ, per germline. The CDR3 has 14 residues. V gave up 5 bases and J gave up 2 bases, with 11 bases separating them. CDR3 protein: CASSPIFNTDTQYF. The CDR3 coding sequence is TGTGCCAGCAGCCCGATATTTAACACAGATACGCAGTATTTT.

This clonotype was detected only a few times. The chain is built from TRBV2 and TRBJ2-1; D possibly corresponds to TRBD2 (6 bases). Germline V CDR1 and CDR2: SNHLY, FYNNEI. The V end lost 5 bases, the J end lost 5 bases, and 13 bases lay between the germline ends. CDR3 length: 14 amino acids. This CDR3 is CASSQGPGDNEQFF. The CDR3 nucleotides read TGTGCCAGCAGTCAGGGACCGGGGGACAATGAGCAGTTCTTC.

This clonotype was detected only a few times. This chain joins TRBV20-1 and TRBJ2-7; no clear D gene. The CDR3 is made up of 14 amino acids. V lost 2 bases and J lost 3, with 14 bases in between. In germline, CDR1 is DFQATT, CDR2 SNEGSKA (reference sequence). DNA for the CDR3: TGCAGTGCTAGAAGTTCTGACCTACTCTACGAGCAGTACTTC. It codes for CSARSSDLLYEQYF.

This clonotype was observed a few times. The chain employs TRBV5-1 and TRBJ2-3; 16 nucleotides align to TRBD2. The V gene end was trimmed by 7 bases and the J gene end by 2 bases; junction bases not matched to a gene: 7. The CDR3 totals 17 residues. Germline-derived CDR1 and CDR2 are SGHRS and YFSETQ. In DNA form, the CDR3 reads TGCGCCAGCCGGGGACTAGCGGGGGGGGATTACACAGATACGCAGTATTTT. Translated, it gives CASRGLAGGDYTDTQYF.

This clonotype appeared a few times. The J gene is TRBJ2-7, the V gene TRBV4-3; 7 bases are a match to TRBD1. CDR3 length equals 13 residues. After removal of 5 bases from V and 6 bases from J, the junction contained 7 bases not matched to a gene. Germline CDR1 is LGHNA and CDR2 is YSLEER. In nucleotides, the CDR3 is TGCGCCAGCAGCACCCGACAGGGCGGCGAGCAGTACTTC. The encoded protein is CASSTRQGGEQYF.